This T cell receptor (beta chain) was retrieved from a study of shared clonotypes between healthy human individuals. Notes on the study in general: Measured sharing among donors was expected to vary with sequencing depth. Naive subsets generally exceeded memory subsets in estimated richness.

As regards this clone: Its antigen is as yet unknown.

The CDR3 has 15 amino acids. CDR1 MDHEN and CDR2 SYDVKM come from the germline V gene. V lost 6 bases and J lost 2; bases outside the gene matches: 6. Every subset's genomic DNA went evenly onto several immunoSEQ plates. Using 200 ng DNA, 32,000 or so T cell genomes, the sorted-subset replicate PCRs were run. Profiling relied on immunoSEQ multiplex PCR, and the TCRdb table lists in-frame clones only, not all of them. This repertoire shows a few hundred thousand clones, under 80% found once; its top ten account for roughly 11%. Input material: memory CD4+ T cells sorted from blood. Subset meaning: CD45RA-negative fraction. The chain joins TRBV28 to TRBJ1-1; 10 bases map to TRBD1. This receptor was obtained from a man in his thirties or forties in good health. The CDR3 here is CASRSGQGGNTEAFF. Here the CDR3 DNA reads TGTGCCAGCAGATCAGGACAGGGGGGAAACACTGAAGCTTTCTTT. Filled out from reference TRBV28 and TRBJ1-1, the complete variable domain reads DVKVTQSSRYLVKRTGEKVFLECVQDMDHENMFWYRQDPGLGLRLIYFSYDVKMKEKGDIPEGYSVSREKKERFSLILESASTNQTSMYLCASRSGQGGNTEAFFGQGTRLTVV.